Shown below are 6 T cell receptor beta chains from a single sample sequenced in a study of CD4 T cells in relation to SARS-CoV-2 and coronaviruses. Sequencing used immunoSEQ multiplex PCR; TCRdb keeps in-frame clones, though not all of them. Among about 38,000 clones listed, approximately 90% were seen once. Sequencing was performed on memory CD4+ T cells from PBMCs. These TCRs come from an adult with COVID-19.

This clone was seen only a few times. One end of the junction is discordant with germline, which a read error may explain. The gene calls are TRBV9 and TRBJ2-3; 8 bases line up with TRBD2. This CDR3 is built from 15 residues. The germline gives CDR1 SGDLS, CDR2 YYNGEE. The CDR3 coding sequence is TGTGCCAGCAGCGTTGGACTAGCTGGCACCGATACGCAGTATTTT. Its protein is CASSVGLAGTDTQYF.

J is TRBJ2-7 and V is TRBV6-1; 8 bases line up with TRBD1. Germline CDR1 reads MNHNS; CDR2 reads SASEGT. The length of the CDR3 is 15 residues. The V gene end was trimmed by 2 bases and the J gene end by 3 bases; junction bases not matched to a gene: 6. In DNA form, the CDR3 reads TGTGCCAGCAGTGAATCGTGGGACAGGATCTACGAGCAGTACTTC. Its protein is CASSESWDRIYEQYF.

This chain links TRBV19 with TRBJ2-5, with D uncertain. Germline CDR1 and CDR2: LNHDA and SQIVND (reference sequence). CDR3 length: 14 residues. Trimming removed 5 bases from V and 6 bases from J, with 16 bases in between. CDR3 DNA: TGTGCCAGTAGTTCATCCTTATCGGAGAAGACCCAGTACTTC. Translation gives CASSSSLSEKTQYF.

The chain carries TRBV18 and TRBJ2-1; D is undetermined. The CDR3 has 14 amino acids. The V end was cut by 2 bases, the J end by 3 bases, with 8 bases between. Germline loops: CDR1 KGHSH, CDR2 LQKENI. The CDR3 DNA reads TGTGCCAGCTCACCAGGCCAGAGCTACAATGAGCAGTTCTTC. As protein: CASSPGQSYNEQFF.

This clone has a single count. The V call is TRBV9, the J call TRBJ1-4, with D tentatively TRBD1 (6 bases). Germline assignment: CDR1 SGDLS and CDR2 YYNGEE. Trimming cost V 3 bases and J 0 bases, with 9 bases left between them. The CDR3 is made up of 15 amino acids. CDR3 in amino acids: CASSGTDATNEKLFF. The DNA of the CDR3 is TGTGCCAGCAGCGGGACAGACGCAACTAATGAAAAACTGTTTTTT.

This clone was picked up a small number of times. The chain links TRBV14 to TRBJ1-4, with no clear D. The V gene's germline CDR1 is SGHDN and CDR2 FVKESK. The CDR3 loop spans 15 amino acids. V lost 4 bases, J lost 6 bases, and 15 bases lay in between. CDR3 sequence reads: CASSPGIGPHEKLFF. The DNA of the CDR3 is TGTGCCAGCAGCCCTGGGATCGGGCCGCATGAAAAACTGTTTTTT.